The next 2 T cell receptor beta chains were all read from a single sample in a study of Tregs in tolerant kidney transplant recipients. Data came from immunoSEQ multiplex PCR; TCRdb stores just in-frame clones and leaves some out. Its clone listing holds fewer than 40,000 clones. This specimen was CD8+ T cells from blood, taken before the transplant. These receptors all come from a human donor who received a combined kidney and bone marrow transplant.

The sequenced CDR3 bases are TGTGCCATCCAGGAGGGGCAGCCCTACGAG. Amino acids: CAIQEGQPYE. The CDR3, in full, reads CAIQEGQPYEQYF. This chain connects TRBV6-2 or TRBV6-3 to TRBJ2-7; maybe TRBD2 (6 bases). The read finishes 3 residues shy of the CDR3 end, and the germline J gene is used to complete it. The germline V gene encodes CDR1 MNHEY and CDR2 SVGEGT. V lost 10 bases, J lost 2 bases, and 15 bases lay in between. The length of the CDR3 is 13 residues.

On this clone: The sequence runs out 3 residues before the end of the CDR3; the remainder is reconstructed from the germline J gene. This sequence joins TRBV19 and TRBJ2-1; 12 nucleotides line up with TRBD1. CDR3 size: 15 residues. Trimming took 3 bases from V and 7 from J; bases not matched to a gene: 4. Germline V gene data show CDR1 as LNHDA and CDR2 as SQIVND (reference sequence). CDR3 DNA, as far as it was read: TGTGCCAGTAGTATGGGACAGGGGGCATGGAATGAG. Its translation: CASSMGQGAWNE. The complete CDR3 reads CASSMGQGAWNEQFF.